This T cell receptor beta chain was recorded in a study of T-cell memory formation after mild COVID-19. General study findings and limits: Pre-infection memory harbored some responding clones, suggesting cross-reactive memory joined. Mostly located in CM and EM were contracting CD4+ clones, with contracting CD8+ clones located in EMRA. Confirmation was lacking for SARS-CoV-2 specificity of second-wave clones that peaked on day 37. From day 15 to 85, contracting clones were balanced between CD4 and CD8, whereas later expanders leaned toward CD4+.

Points on this clonotype: Its antigen is unknown.

The CDR3 totals 14 residues. Trimming pared 4 bases from V and 1 base from J, leaving 11 bases between. Per germline, CDR1 KGHSH and CDR2 LQKENI. TCRdb ran MiXCR on the 5' RACE reads and lists one entry per CDR3 protein. The sample yields a few hundred thousand distinct CDR3 sequences, just under 20% seen once. The chain is built from TRBV18 and TRBJ2-7; D remains unclear. Sequencing was done on a sample of PBMCs or a T cell subset sorted from them (not recorded which). This clonotype was obtained from a man aged 18 to 30 who had mild COVID-19 (a few samples of this study predate the infection). Cell type and time point are not known. The CDR3 sequence is CASSRWTDSYEQYF. In DNA form, the CDR3 reads TGTGCCAGCTCACGATGGACGGATTCCTACGAGCAGTACTTC. The whole variable domain, filled in from reference TRBV18 and TRBJ2-7, reads NAGVMQNPRHLVRRRGQEARLRCSPMKGHSHVYWYRQLPEEGLKFMVYLQKENIIDESGMPKERFSAEFPKEGPSILRIQQVVRGDSAAYFCASSRWTDSYEQYFGPGTRLTVT.